This entry describes one T cell receptor (beta chain). Its antigen is unknown. It may be a read error: a sequence one base away is much more abundant. The CDR3 covers 14 residues. The germline gives CDR1 MNHNS, CDR2 SASEGT. This sample is drawn from a study of T cells in Graves' hyperthyroidism and ophthalmopathy. The study, taken as a whole, reports: The blood repertoire included most of the expanded thyroid clonotypes above 0.001.

RNA transcripts gave rise to amplified TCR beta CDR3 regions. A first-round RT-PCR of the TCR CDR3 used the HTBI primer set. TCRdb reprocessed the multiplex PCR reads with MiXCR, giving one entry per CDR3 protein. The table includes roughly 500,000 distinct CDR3 sequences, less than 25% detected once. The diagnostic basis comprised clinical symptoms, serum thyroxine and TRAb, thyroid ultrasound and orbital computed tomography. Sequencing was performed on blood. The sequence was collected from a woman in her sixties or seventies with Graves' ophthalmopathy. The J gene is TRBJ1-2, the V gene TRBV6-1; TRBD1 is a possible D gene (5 bases). In DNA, the CDR3 is TGTGCCAGCTCTATGGGGGAGAGAAACTATGGCCACACCTTC. This translates into CASSMGERNYGHTF.